The clone carrying this TCR beta chain was seen a few times. Its target is unknown. The sample originates from a study of identical twins. Study-level findings and limits: These conclusions were based on statistical analysis (cross-sectional, not following the same donors). For cord blood, abundant beta clonotypes had fewer insertions, unlike memory repertoires, which showed none.

A universal primer site arose from template switching, and cDNA bore unique molecular identifiers. One entry per CDR3 protein, called by TCRdb with MiXCR from the 5' RACE reads. The sample has about 700,000 distinct CDR3 sequences, 8.6% seen once. Germline loops: CDR1 LNHDA, CDR2 SQIVND (reference sequence). The trim removed 3 bases at V and 0 bases at J, leaving 7 bases unmatched. The CDR3 has 18 amino acids. The data were also submitted as part of a second study, on yellow fever vaccine responses in identical twins.

The rearrangement joins TRBV19 to TRBJ2-3; 12 bases are a match to TRBD2. This TCR was recovered from a woman under 30 in good health. Sequencing input: PBMCs. The CDR3: CASSIKLAGGTSTDTQYF. In nucleotides, the CDR3 is TGTGCCAGTAGTATCAAACTAGCGGGGGGTACTAGCACAGATACGCAGTATTTT.